The T cell receptor (beta chain) under discussion was sequenced for a study of shared clonotypes between healthy human individuals. Study information: Used for every donor were three CD4 naive, three CD4 memory, two CD8 naive and one CD8 memory plate.

Selected positively for CCR7 and CD45RO-negative, naive CD8 cells excluded terminally differentiated effector memory CD45RA+ cells. Every contributor of samples was a Caucasian grown-up residing in Nashville, Tennessee. The germline gives CDR1 SGHNT, CDR2 YENEEA. The V end lost 5 bases, the J end lost 1 base, and 16 bases lay between the germline ends. The CDR3 loop spans 16 amino acids. Every subset had its genomic DNA shared out evenly among several immunoSEQ plates. Sequencing used immunoSEQ multiplex PCR; TCRdb keeps in-frame clones, though not all of them. The sample includes roughly 770,000 clones, about 96% of them seen just once.

The source of this sequence is a man aged 25 to 40 in good health. The gene calls are TRBV11-3 and TRBJ2-3; tentative D call: TRBD2 (6 bases). The sequenced sample consisted of naive CD8+ T cells sorted from blood. The CDR3 region is CASSPRESGRTDTQYF. The CDR3 nucleotides read TGTGCCAGCAGCCCTAGGGAGAGCGGGCGCACAGATACGCAGTATTTT.